One sample yielded the 6 T cell receptor beta chains listed below, sequenced in a study of T cell changes during pregnancy in multiple sclerosis. Clones were read by immunoSEQ multiplex PCR, and TCRdb kept only the in-frame ones, dropping some. The sample lists about 110,000 clones; about 90% were seen once. This specimen was peripheral blood, taken in the third trimester of pregnancy. These receptors all come from a female donor with multiple sclerosis, enrolled in a pregnancy study.

The V call is TRBV28, the J call TRBJ2-4; D perhaps matches TRBD2 (6 bases). Trimming took off 7 bases at V and 1 base at J, with 14 bases between the two ends. Germline CDR1 is MDHEN and CDR2 is SYDVKM. The CDR3 spans 15 residues. CDR3 bases: TGTGCCAGCACCCGAAGGGACTCTGCCAAAAACATTCAGTACTTC. Translated: CASTRRDSAKNIQYF.

The chain joins TRBV5-1 to TRBJ2-3; no clear D. CDR3 length: 12 amino acids. V lost 4 bases to trimming and J lost 5 bases, with 8 bases between them. The germline gives CDR1 SGHRS, CDR2 YFSETQ. CDR3 DNA sequence: TGCGCCAGCAGCCCTAGAGGAGATACGCAGTATTTT. Translated: CASSPRGDTQYF.

The gene calls are TRBV6-5 and TRBJ2-1; TRBD2 matches at 8 bases. The V gene end was trimmed by 4 bases and the J gene end by 8 bases; junction bases not matched to a gene: 10. CDR1 is MNHEY and CDR2 is SVGAGI in the germline V gene. This CDR3 has 15 amino acids. The CDR3 DNA sequence: TGTGCCAGCAGTTCCACGGGGGGGGTGACCGATGAGCAGTTCTTC. It yields the protein CASSSTGGVTDEQFF.

The chain uses TRBV28 and TRBJ1-2; D is unresolved. Trimming cost V 2 bases and J 4 bases, with 5 bases left between them. Germline V gene data show CDR1 as MDHEN and CDR2 as SYDVKM. The CDR3 has 12 residues. The CDR3 region has the DNA TGTGCCAGCAGTTTAGCGGTCTATGGCTACACCTTC. Encoded protein: CASSLAVYGYTF.

The chain has TRBV7-8 and TRBJ2-7; 8 nucleotides agree with TRBD2. This CDR3 has 14 residues. V was pared by 5 bases and J by 2 bases, with 5 bases of the junction left unmatched. The V gene's germline CDR1 is SGHVS and CDR2 FQNEAQ. In nucleotides, the CDR3 is TGTGCCAGCAGCCCCCGGGGGGGGCCCTACGAGCAGTACTTC. Translated, it gives CASSPRGGPYEQYF.

This chain connects TRBV7-9 to TRBJ1-1; D is perhaps TRBD1 (5 bases). From germline, CDR1 is SEHNR and CDR2 FQNEAQ (reference sequence). The V and J ends lost 5 bases and 4 bases respectively, with 17 bases between them. The CDR3 runs 15 residues. The CDR3 DNA reads TGTGCCAGCAGCGAACAGGTTACCGGGGGCACTGAAGCTTTCTTT. Its protein is CASSEQVTGGTEAFF. Full variable domain (remainder filled in from reference TRBV7-9 and TRBJ1-1): DTGVSQNPRHKITKRGQNVTFRCDPISEHNRLYWYRQTLGQGPEFLTYFQNEAQLEKSRLLSDRFSAERPKGSFSTLEIQRTEQGDSAMYLCASSEQVTGGTEAFFGQGTRLTVV.